A single sample gave rise to the 20 T cell receptor beta chains below, sequenced in a study of blood T cells in healthy people across ages. Together with a sample-barcoded 5' primer, a J-beta primer mix was included in a second PCR lasting about 7 to 11 cycles. Each CDR3 protein gets one entry after TCRdb re-called the 5' RACE reads with MiXCR. The table has under 800,000 distinct CDR3 sequences, 40% to 45% seen once. Sequenced material: blood. These receptor sequences come from a woman aged 60 to 75 in good health.

The sample holds a few counts of this clonotype. The chain combines TRBV28 with TRBJ2-5, with D unclear. Germline V gives CDR1 MDHEN, CDR2 SYDVKM. Trimming removed 2 bases from V and 3 bases from J, with 19 bases in between. CDR3 length: 17 amino acids. CDR3 nucleotides: TGTGCCAGCAGTTTAGTGGATAGGCTACCATCGAAAGAGACCCAGTACTTC. Translating gives CASSLVDRLPSKETQYF. The whole variable domain, remainder taken from reference TRBV28 and TRBJ2-5, is DVKVTQSSRYLVKRTGEKVFLECVQDMDHENMFWYRQDPGLGLRLIYFSYDVKMKEKGDIPEGYSVSREKKERFSLILESASTNQTSMYLCASSLVDRLPSKETQYFGPGTRLLVL.

This clonotype occurred a few times. In DNA, the CDR3 is TGTGCCAGCAGCCAAGCCGGACAACGTCAAGAGACCCAGTACTTC. Protein product: CASSQAGQRQETQYF. This rearrangement joins TRBV7-9 to TRBJ2-5; the D gene is possibly TRBD1 (5 bases). The V end was cut by 5 bases, the J end by 2 bases, with 15 bases between. This CDR3 is 15 amino acids long. Germline CDR1 SEHNR, CDR2 FQNEAQ (reference sequence).

V usage is TRBV20-1 and J usage is TRBJ2-5, with 11 bases aligning to TRBD2. Germline V gene lookup returns CDR1 DFQATT and CDR2 SNEGSKA (reference sequence). CDR3 size: 16 residues. The ends lost 1 base at V and 2 bases at J; junction bases unmatched: 6. CDR3 loop: CSARGGTSGLQETQYF. The CDR3 nucleotides are TGCAGTGCTAGAGGGGGGACTAGCGGCCTACAAGAGACCCAGTACTTC.

This clonotype was seen repeatedly, ten times or more. The V gene is TRBV29-1, the J gene TRBJ2-1, with 9 bases aligning to TRBD2. The CDR3 spans 15 residues. J lost 6 bases, V lost 7 bases, and 13 bases had no gene match. The V gene's germline CDR1 is SQVTM and CDR2 ANQGSEA. The DNA for the CDR3 is TGCAGCGCTTCTCTTAGCGGGAGTTGGGGCAATGAGCAGTTCTTC. The encoded protein is CSASLSGSWGNEQFF.

With regard to this clonotype: Given a much more abundant clone one base away, this may be a read error. The V and J genes are TRBV5-8 and TRBJ2-5; 14 bases match TRBD2. This CDR3 comprises 16 residues. Germline V gives CDR1 SGHTS, CDR2 YDEGEE. CDR3 in amino acids: CACSFGTSGGQETQYF. The CDR3 nucleotides read TGTGCCTGCAGCTTCGGGACTAGCGGGGGCCAAGAGACCCAGTACTTC.

A note on this clonotype: It may be a read error: a sequence one base away is much more abundant. CDR3 in DNA: TGCAGCGTCTGGGACACCGGGGAGCTGTTTTTT. It codes for CSVWDTGELFF. The chain uses TRBV29-1 and TRBJ2-2; no definite D call. The CDR3 loop spans 11 amino acids. The V and J ends lost 6 bases and 3 bases respectively, with 5 bases between them. CDR1 is SQVTM, CDR2 ANQGSEA, per germline.

The chain uses TRBV28 and TRBJ2-1; D is possibly TRBD2 (6 bases). Germline lookup yields CDR1 MDHEN and CDR2 SYDVKM. Trimming stripped 10 bases from V and 10 bases from J, with 23 bases between. The CDR3 is made up of 14 amino acids. CDR3 sequence (DNA): TGTGCCACACACTTCAGCGGGCAAACCTACGAGCAGTTCTTC. The encoded protein is CATHFSGQTYEQFF.

The rearrangement links TRBV11-2 to TRBJ2-2; TRBD1 is a possible D gene (5 bases). CDR3 length: 14 amino acids. In germline, CDR1 is SGHAT, CDR2 FQNNGV. V lost 7 bases and J 4 bases, leaving 13 bases between the germline ends. Written as DNA, the CDR3 is TGTGCCAGCAAGGGGCCCCTGAGCACCGGGGAGCTGTTTTTT. It specifies CASKGPLSTGELFF.

This rearrangement joins TRBV7-2 to TRBJ1-2, with 7 positions matching TRBD1. The J segment lost 1 base and the V segment lost 4 bases, leaving 18 bases of the junction unmatched. CDR1 is SGHTA, CDR2 FQGNSA, per germline. The length of the CDR3 is 19 residues. This chain's CDR3 is CASSSRGWGQMSRNYGYTF. The CDR3 coding sequence is TGTGCCAGCAGCTCCCGAGGGTGGGGACAGATGAGCCGTAACTATGGCTACACCTTC. The full variable domain, completed using reference TRBV7-2 and TRBJ1-2, is GAGVSQSPSNKVTEKGKDVELRCDPISGHTALYWYRQSLGQGLEFLIYFQGNSAPDKSGLPSDRFSAERTGGSVSTLTIQRTQQEDSAVYLCASSSRGWGQMSRNYGYTFGSGTRLTVV.

V is TRBV18 and J is TRBJ2-1; D might be TRBD1 (6 bases). Germline-derived CDR1 and CDR2 are KGHSH and LQKENI. CDR3 length: 18 residues. The V gene lost 5 bases and the J gene lost 5 bases, with 25 bases spanning the gap. CDR3 sequence: CASSFRQAFAPGHNEQFF. Written as DNA, the CDR3 is TGTGCCAGCTCATTCCGACAGGCTTTTGCCCCTGGGCACAATGAGCAGTTCTTC.

This clonotype was detected once. The rearrangement joins TRBV20-1 to TRBJ2-4; 7 positions match TRBD2. The DNA matches TRBJ2-7 better at its end, which makes the J call doubtful. Germline-derived CDR1 and CDR2 are DFQATT and SNEGSKA (reference sequence). The CDR3 is 13 residues long. CDR3 sequence reads: CSVISSGTYEQYF. CDR3 bases: TGCAGTGTTATATCTAGCGGAACCTACGAGCAGTACTTC.

This sequence joins TRBV19 and TRBJ2-1; D may be TRBD2 (6 bases). This CDR3 spans 15 amino acids. Germline CDR1 LNHDA, CDR2 SQIVND (reference sequence). With 10 bases removed from V and 0 bases from J, the gap between germline ends came to 16 bases. The CDR3 coding sequence is TGTGCCACGAATCCTTCCGGGAGCTCCTACAATGAGCAGTTCTTC. It yields the protein CATNPSGSSYNEQFF.

The rearrangement links TRBV25-1 to TRBJ2-2; unclear D gene. The CDR3 length is 14 residues. Trimming stripped 4 bases from V and 2 bases from J, with 8 bases between. The germline V gene has CDR1 MGHDK and CDR2 SYGVNS. The CDR3 loop is CASSVEINTGELFF. CDR3 sequence (DNA): TGTGCCAGCAGTGTCGAGATAAACACCGGGGAGCTGTTTTTT.

This clonotype has a handful of counts. The chain recombines TRBV6-4 with TRBJ2-3; 7 positions match TRBD1. The CDR3 contains 15 residues. V lost 6 bases, J lost 3 bases, and 9 bases stayed unmatched. Germline CDR1 reads MRHNA; CDR2 reads SNTAGT. CDR3 in DNA: TGTGCCAGCAGCGCACAGGGGACGAGTACAGATACGCAGTATTTT. This gives the protein CASSAQGTSTDTQYF.

This chain uses TRBV20-1 with TRBJ2-3; D may be TRBD1 or TRBD2 (5 bases each). V gave up 1 base and J gave up 7 bases, with 18 bases separating them. CDR3 size: 15 residues. Germline-derived CDR1 and CDR2 are DFQATT and SNEGSKA (reference sequence). CDR3: CSARAGTSPTHTQYF. The CDR3 coding sequence is TGCAGTGCTAGAGCCGGGACGAGTCCCACCCATACGCAGTATTTT.

This clonotype has a count of ten or more. This chain connects TRBV7-2 to TRBJ2-3, with D uncertain. Germline CDR1 and CDR2: SGHTA and FQGNSA. CDR3 length: 13 amino acids. V lost 3 bases and J lost 1, with 5 bases in between. The CDR3 loop reads CASSFTGTDTQYF. CDR3 in DNA: TGTGCCAGCAGCTTTACTGGCACAGATACGCAGTATTTT.

This chain uses TRBV9 with TRBJ2-4; no clear D gene. Matching the DNA end better, TRBJ2-7 makes the J call doubtful. In germline, CDR1 is SGDLS, CDR2 YYNGEE. The CDR3 length is 13 residues. This chain's CDR3 is CASSGAIAYEQYF. CDR3 coding DNA: TGTGCCAGCAGCGGAGCTATCGCCTACGAGCAGTACTTC.

The gene calls are TRBV20-1 and TRBJ2-1; 9 bases line up with TRBD1. The CDR3 has 14 residues. CDR1 is DFQATT and CDR2 is SNEGSKA in the germline V gene (reference sequence). V gave up 4 bases and J gave up 2 bases; unmatched junction bases: 3. The CDR3 nucleotides read TGCAGTGCTACGACAGGGGGACCCTACAATGAGCAGTTCTTC. Its protein product is CSATTGGPYNEQFF.

V gene TRBV7-2 combines with J gene TRBJ1-4; TRBD1 might be the D (5 bases). V was cut by 5 bases and J by 3 bases, with 16 bases left in between. The CDR3 has 16 residues. Germline V gene lookup returns CDR1 SGHTA and CDR2 FQGNSA. CDR3 in amino acids: CASSPWDGRPNEKLFF. Here the CDR3 DNA reads TGTGCCAGCAGCCCATGGGACGGACGGCCTAATGAAAAACTGTTTTTT.

The genes are TRBV29-1 and TRBJ2-5; possibly TRBD2 for D (6 bases). The J call may be faulty, since TRBJ2-7 better matches the DNA end. This CDR3 contains 13 residues. The germline V gene has CDR1 SQVTM and CDR2 ANQGSEA. The CDR3 is CSVGNGGAFEQYF. CDR3 bases: TGCAGCGTTGGGAACGGCGGGGCCTTCGAGCAGTACTTC.